This T cell receptor (beta chain) was identified in a study of cytomegalovirus exposure and HLA in healthy donors. Trimming cost V 3 bases and J 9 bases, with 12 bases left between them. Per germline, CDR1 PRHDT and CDR2 FYEKMQ (reference sequence). The CDR3 is 13 residues long. It was with 60 Vbeta and 13 Jbeta primers that the PCR ran. Libraries were prepared by immunoSEQ multiplex PCR; TCRdb keeps only in-frame clonotypes and omits some of them. In total, the table holds 150,000 to 250,000 clones. A note on this clone: What it binds is not known.

Notes on the study in general: Among TCR beta chains of equal frequency, HLA-associated ones were more clonally expanded in a later analysis. Accurate predictions that matched the HLA-A and HLA-B alleles of most subjects were reportedly made from TCR beta sequences.

The chain combines TRBV13 with TRBJ2-1; tentatively, D is TRBD2 (7 bases). Sample: PBMCs. The receptor was derived from a boy aged 5-17 years in good health and CMV-seronegative. CDR3 in amino acids: CASSFGRGPEQFF. The DNA of the CDR3 is TGTGCCAGCAGCTTTGGGCGGGGGCCTGAGCAGTTCTTC.